The 23 T cell receptor beta chains in this list originate from one sample, sequenced in a study of blood T cells in healthy people across ages. A second PCR of 7 to 11 cycles used a sample-barcoded 5' primer and a J-beta primer mix. TCRdb re-called the 5' RACE reads through MiXCR, storing one row per CDR3 protein. The profile shows 750,000 to 950,000 distinct CDR3 sequences, 29% of them singletons. The sample was also reused in another study, on T cells of mothers and their children.

Sample: blood. The receptor set was obtained from a woman aged 40-49 years in good health.

The chain recombines TRBV12-3 or TRBV12-4 with TRBJ1-2; possible D gene TRBD1, 5 bases. This CDR3 comprises 14 residues. V lost 2 bases and J 4 bases, leaving 11 bases between the germline ends. CDR3 sequence reads: CASSLSSRVYGYTF. In DNA form, the CDR3 reads TGTGCCAGCAGTTTAAGCTCCAGGGTCTATGGCTACACCTTC.

This clonotype was observed many times. The V gene is TRBV5-1, the J gene TRBJ2-1; 10 bases align to TRBD2. Germline values: CDR1 SGHRS, CDR2 YFSETQ. The ends lost 0 bases at V and 8 bases at J; junction bases unmatched: 11. The CDR3 loop spans 17 amino acids. CDR3 in amino acids: CASSLAASGGGGDEQFF. Written as DNA, the CDR3 is TGCGCCAGCAGCTTGGCAGCTAGCGGGGGCGGTGGAGATGAGCAGTTCTTC.

This clonotype was detected ten times or more. The chain uses TRBV11-2 and TRBJ2-7; 12 bases agree with TRBD2. V lost 0 bases to trimming and J lost 3 bases; unmatched junction nucleotides: 3. Germline-derived CDR1 and CDR2 are SGHAT and FQNNGV. This CDR3 spans 16 amino acids. This CDR3 is CASSLDLTSGGYEQYF. Written as DNA, the CDR3 is TGTGCCAGCAGCTTAGATTTGACTAGCGGGGGCTACGAGCAGTACTTC. The complete variable domain, with remaining parts taken from reference TRBV11-2 and TRBJ2-7, reads EAGVAQSPRYKIIEKRQSVAFWCNPISGHATLYWYQQILGQGPKLLIQFQNNGVVDDSQLPKDRFSAERLKGVDSTLKIQPAKLEDSAVYLCASSLDLTSGGYEQYFGPGTRLTVT.

This clonotype was seen only a few times. V gene TRBV6-6 combines with J gene TRBJ1-1, with a weak D call TRBD1 (5 bases). Germline V gives CDR1 MNHNY, CDR2 SVGAGI (reference sequence). V lost 7 bases and J lost 5, with 11 bases in between. The CDR3 runs to 12 residues. The CDR3 sequence is CASIGGGTEAFF. The CDR3 DNA reads TGTGCCAGCATCGGGGGTGGGACTGAAGCTTTCTTT.

V and J are TRBV7-9 and TRBJ2-5, with a possible D match to TRBD1 (6 bases). In germline, CDR1 is SEHNR, CDR2 FQNEAQ (reference sequence). Trimming pared 5 bases from V and 4 bases from J, leaving 14 bases between. This CDR3 is built from 14 residues. The CDR3 DNA reads TGTGCCAGCAGCCCAGGGGCCAGGGGAGAGACCCAGTACTTC. Its translation is CASSPGARGETQYF.

The V call is TRBV30, the J call TRBJ1-2; 8 bases are a match to TRBD1. The germline V gene encodes CDR1 GTSNPN and CDR2 SVGIG (reference sequence). CDR3 length equals 14 residues. The V and J ends lost 2 bases and 8 bases, in that order; junction bases with no gene match: 10. This CDR3 is CAWSSFAQGGGYTF. In DNA form, the CDR3 reads TGTGCCTGGAGTAGTTTTGCACAGGGGGGGGGCTACACCTTC.

This clonotype was seen at least ten times. The chain joins TRBV7-2 to TRBJ2-5, with 8 bases lining up with TRBD2. The CDR3 covers 16 residues. V was pared by 1 base and J by 0 bases, with 4 bases of the junction left unmatched. Germline V CDR1 and CDR2: SGHTA, FQGNSA. The CDR3 DNA reads TGTGCCAGCAGCTTAGGTCGGGGGGGCAACCAAGAGACCCAGTACTTC. Protein: CASSLGRGGNQETQYF.

The chain carries TRBV27 and TRBJ1-5; D may be TRBD1 (6 bases). CDR1 is MNHEY, CDR2 SMNVEV, per germline (reference sequence). The V gene lost 5 bases and the J gene lost 2 bases, with 13 bases spanning the gap. The CDR3 sequence is 15 residues long. CDR3 amino acids: CASSTLGAGNQPQHF. In nucleotides, the CDR3 is TGTGCCAGCAGTACGCTGGGGGCTGGCAATCAGCCCCAGCATTTT.

For this clonotype: Mismatch with germline at one junction end may stem from a read error. The J gene is TRBJ2-3, the V gene TRBV15; D gene unclear. This CDR3 has 16 residues. Germline CDR1 and CDR2: LNHNV and YYDKDF (reference sequence). CDR3 DNA sequence: TGTGCCATCAGCAGAGATCCAGCGAGCTTCGAAGATACGCAGTATTTT. This encodes CAISRDPASFEDTQYF.

This clonotype was picked up a small number of times. This chain connects TRBV7-8 to TRBJ1-2; no clear D gene. The V and J ends lost 5 bases and 3 bases respectively, with 13 bases between them. The CDR3 is made up of 14 amino acids. Germline CDR1 reads SGHVS; CDR2 reads FQNEAQ. CDR3 amino acids: CASSPRGFDYGYTF. In nucleotides, the CDR3 is TGTGCCAGCAGCCCCCGAGGTTTTGACTATGGCTACACCTTC.

This clonotype was picked up a small number of times. V gene TRBV20-1 combines with J gene TRBJ2-7; unclear D gene. Germline CDR1 is DFQATT and CDR2 is SNEGSKA (reference sequence). V lost 5 bases and J 2 bases, leaving 13 bases between the germline ends. This CDR3 has 13 residues. CDR3 region: CSALDGVAYEQYF. In DNA, the CDR3 is TGCAGTGCTCTGGATGGGGTAGCCTACGAGCAGTACTTC.

This rearrangement joins TRBV6-2 or TRBV6-3 to TRBJ1-1; D is unclear. Germline V CDR1 and CDR2: MNHEY, SVGEGT. This CDR3 has 11 residues. Trimming cost V 6 bases and J 8 bases, with 10 bases left between them. The CDR3 nucleotides are TGTGCCAGCAGCAACAGCGACGAAGCTTTCTTT. Translating gives CASSNSDEAFF.

V gene TRBV28 combines with J gene TRBJ2-1, with 10 positions matching TRBD1. Per germline, CDR1 MDHEN and CDR2 SYDVKM. V dropped 6 bases and J dropped 12; count of bases not matched to a gene: 14. The CDR3 has 15 residues. The CDR3 here is CASRQTGQGILGQFF. Written as DNA, the CDR3 is TGTGCCAGCAGACAGACGGGACAGGGGATACTTGGGCAGTTCTTC.

The chain uses TRBV28 and TRBJ1-4; D might be TRBD1 (5 bases). Trimming cost V 4 bases and J 0 bases, with 9 bases left between them. In germline, CDR1 is MDHEN, CDR2 SYDVKM. This CDR3 comprises 15 residues. CDR3 residues: CASSWGDATNEKLFF. In DNA form, the CDR3 reads TGTGCCAGCAGTTGGGGGGATGCAACTAATGAAAAACTGTTTTTT.

The chain uses TRBV2 and TRBJ1-2, with 9 bases matching TRBD1. Germline V gene data show CDR1 as SNHLY and CDR2 as FYNNEI. The junction had 3 bases not matched to a gene; V was cut back by 8 bases and J by 2 bases. This CDR3 is built from 13 residues. The CDR3 spells CASAGTGNYGYTF. As DNA, the CDR3 is TGTGCCAGCGCCGGGACAGGGAACTATGGCTACACCTTC.

This clonotype showed up just a few times. This chain connects TRBV11-2 to TRBJ1-1, with D hard to call. There are 13 residues in the CDR3. Germline-derived CDR1 and CDR2 are SGHAT and FQNNGV. The germline V and J ends were trimmed by 4 bases and 2 bases, with 8 bases remaining between them. Written as DNA, the CDR3 is TGTGCCAGCAGCTATGACACCAACACTGAAGCTTTCTTT. Translating gives CASSYDTNTEAFF. Full variable domain (outside the CDR3, taken from reference TRBV11-2 and TRBJ1-1): EAGVAQSPRYKIIEKRQSVAFWCNPISGHATLYWYQQILGQGPKLLIQFQNNGVVDDSQLPKDRFSAERLKGVDSTLKIQPAKLEDSAVYLCASSYDTNTEAFFGQGTRLTVV.

This sequence joins TRBV30 and TRBJ1-1; D unresolved. The CDR3 sequence is 11 residues long. From germline, CDR1 is GTSNPN and CDR2 SVGIG (reference sequence). The CDR3 region has the DNA TGTGGCACCGATTGGGACACTGAAGCTTTCTTT. Protein product: CGTDWDTEAFF.

The chain links TRBV29-1 to TRBJ2-3; 10 nucleotides agree with TRBD1. Trimming cost V 4 bases and J 4 bases; bases outside gene matches: 2. The CDR3 length is 13 residues. The germline V gene has CDR1 SQVTM and CDR2 ANQGSEA. CDR3 residues: CSVGGQGPDTQYF. In DNA form, the CDR3 reads TGCAGCGTTGGGGGACAGGGGCCAGATACGCAGTATTTT.

J is TRBJ2-1 and V is TRBV28; D is tentatively TRBD1 or TRBD2 (5 bases each). The V and J ends lost 5 bases and 3 bases respectively, with 14 bases between them. The germline CDR1 and CDR2 sequences are MDHEN and SYDVKM. The CDR3 has 15 residues. The CDR3 reads CASSPSGPDYNEQFF. CDR3 bases: TGTGCCAGCAGTCCCTCGGGACCCGACTACAATGAGCAGTTCTTC.

The chain links TRBV4-1 to TRBJ2-3, with D possibly being TRBD1 (5 bases). The CDR3 runs to 16 residues. V lost 0 bases and J 1 base, leaving 11 bases between the germline ends. Germline V gene data show CDR1 as MGHRA and CDR2 as YSYEKL. CDR3 sequence: CASSQDPAGRTDTQYF. The CDR3 nucleotides are TGCGCCAGCAGCCAAGATCCTGCAGGGCGCACAGATACGCAGTATTTT.

This clonotype has a single count. V is TRBV7-8 and J is TRBJ2-3; D perhaps matches TRBD2 (5 bases). Per the germline V gene, CDR1 is SGHVS and CDR2 is FQNEAQ. The V end was cut by 2 bases, the J end by 6 bases, with 15 bases between. This CDR3 is 15 amino acids long. The DNA of the CDR3 is TGTGCCAGCAGCTTATTGGTGCTAGCCAGGGATACGCAGTATTTT. Its protein product is CASSLLVLARDTQYF.

The V gene is TRBV5-6, the J gene TRBJ1-1, with 7 nucleotides matching TRBD1. CDR1 is SGHDT, CDR2 YYEEEE, per germline. With 4 bases clipped from V and 4 bases from J, the junction kept 7 bases outside the gene matches. The CDR3 consists of 14 residues. The CDR3 sequence is CASSPDRSITEAFF. CDR3 nucleotides: TGTGCCAGCAGCCCGGACAGGAGTATCACTGAAGCTTTCTTT.

The CDR3 DNA is TGTGCCAGCAATCAGGGCGGCTATGGCTACACCTTC. It yields the protein CASNQGGYGYTF. The chain joins TRBV2 to TRBJ1-2; D possibly corresponds to TRBD1 (5 bases). The V gene lost 7 bases and the J gene lost 4 bases, with 10 bases spanning the gap. Germline values: CDR1 SNHLY, CDR2 FYNNEI. This CDR3 is 12 amino acids long. The whole variable domain, filled in from reference TRBV2 and TRBJ1-2, reads EPEVTQTPSHQVTQMGQEVILRCVPISNHLYFYWYRQILGQKVEFLVSFYNNEISEKSEIFDDQFSVERPDGSNFTLKIRSTKLEDSAMYFCASNQGGYGYTFGSGTRLTVV.